The following is a T cell receptor (beta chain) sequence with its context. This sample is part of a study of blood T cell repertoires in COVID-19. Overall study context: Samples taken during acute and convalescent COVID-19 were collected in the United States, Italy and Spain.

Germline V gene lookup returns CDR1 LNHDA and CDR2 SQIVND (reference sequence). With V trimmed by 8 bases and J by 0 bases, 4 bases remained unmatched. The CDR3 has 13 amino acids. In Seattle, patients joined the study during active infection and were tracked longitudinally. Methods used by the authors: Nucleated cell counts were estimated from reference gene primer amplification. Some clones are missing from TCRdb's copy, which holds only in-frame ones; the method was immunoSEQ multiplex PCR. The V and J calls and clone size are taken from that table; D and trimming were inferred from the DNA. The data show about 370,000 clones, 80% to 90% seen once.

This receptor was identified in a woman in her thirties with COVID-19, enrolled during active disease. V is TRBV19 and J is TRBJ2-7; 7 bases fit TRBD1. Sequencing input: peripheral blood. Here the CDR3 reads CASGWDSSYEQYF. The CDR3 DNA reads as TGTGCCAGTGGGTGGGACAGCTCCTACGAGCAGTACTTC.